This TCR beta chain stems from a study of blood T cell repertoires in COVID-19 (dated by TCRdb to about 2020). At the level of the whole study: Samples covering the acute and convalescent phases of COVID-19 were provided by collaborators in the United States, Italy and Spain. The material from the prospective study consisted of cDNA or gDNA derived from T cells, B-cell-depleted T cells, or PBMCs. Deeply sampled blood TCRbeta repertoires from subjects exposed to, actively infected with, or recovered from COVID-19 were included in the dataset. The repertoires were released in a freely available public database intended as a resource for research on the immune response to SARS-CoV-2. Samples were obtained from the ongoing ImmuneRACE study (first 160 participants) and from over 1,000 subjects provided by 6 global collaborators. Nearly every sample came with metadata listing a de-identified subject ID, COVID-19 status, age in years and sex. Where available, HLA class I and class II types were taken from metadata supplied by the sample provider and were not determined by assay-based typing. Points the paper makes about the study in general: Clinical and demographic metadata were provided uncurated, with the amount varying by source and participant.

Remarks on this clone: The antigen it recognizes is unknown. No base quality information exists; no much larger clone differs at one position.

Looking up the germline V gene yields CDR1 SGHTA and CDR2 FQGNSA. Spanning cysteine to phenylalanine, the CDR3 consists of 15 amino acids. Left in the record is the CDR3 DNA by itself, 45 bases read in frame from the first base. V has 1 base trimmed and J has 7 bases trimmed; junction bases matching no gene number 7. Each collaborating institution followed its own protocols to collect whole blood in K2EDTA tubes. Collaborator samples were shipped for TCRbeta analysis as frozen whole blood, isolated PBMCs, or DNA extracted from either sample type. TCRbeta CDR3 regions were amplified from genomic DNA by means of the immunoSEQ Assay, a bias-controlled multiplex PCR. The paper's processing steps were these. Nucleated cell counts per sample were estimated from amplification of reference gene primers within the assay. Sequence reads were collapsed and filtered to measure the absolute abundance of every unique TCRbeta CDR3 rearrangement. For each sample, productive Simpson clonality was calculated as the square root of Simpson's diversity index over productive rearrangements. In its TCRdb copy, this immuneACCESS table keeps in-frame sequences only and misses some clones. Where compared with another copy, unresolved V genes explain less than half of these, and the others have no known cause. V and J calls and clone size are as listed in that table; D and trimming were resolved from the DNA. The sample includes 100,000 to 150,000 clones, with about 72% observed a single time. Less than 2.5% of the sample is held by the ten biggest clonotypes.

The chain was built from TRBV7-2 and TRBJ2-3; TRBD1 fits 8 bases in the junction. The sequence came from a woman between 70 and 85 years old with acute or convalescent COVID-19. Sequencing was performed on peripheral blood. The base sequence is TGTGCCAGCAGCTTAGTAGCAGGGGGCGCACATACGCAGTATTTT. This is translated as CASSLVAGGAHTQYF.